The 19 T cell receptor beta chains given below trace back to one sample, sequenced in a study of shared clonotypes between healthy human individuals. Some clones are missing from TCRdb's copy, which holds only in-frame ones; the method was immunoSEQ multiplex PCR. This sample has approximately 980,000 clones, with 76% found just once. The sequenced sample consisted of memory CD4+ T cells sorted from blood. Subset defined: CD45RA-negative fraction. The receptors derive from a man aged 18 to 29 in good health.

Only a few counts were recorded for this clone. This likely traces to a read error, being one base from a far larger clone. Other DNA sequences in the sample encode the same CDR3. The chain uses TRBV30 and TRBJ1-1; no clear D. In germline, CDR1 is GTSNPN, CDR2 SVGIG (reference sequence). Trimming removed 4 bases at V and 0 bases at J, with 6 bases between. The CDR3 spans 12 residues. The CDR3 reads CAWKVMNTEAFF. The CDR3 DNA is TGTGCCTGGAAGGTTATGAACACTGAAGCTTTCTTT.

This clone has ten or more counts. CDR3 sequence reads: CASSYYLPGLAPKGTDTQYF. CDR3 in DNA: TGCGCCAGCAGCTACTACTTGCCGGGACTAGCCCCGAAGGGCACAGATACGCAGTATTTT. The J gene is TRBJ2-3, the V gene TRBV5-1, with 9 bases lining up with TRBD2. J gave up 1 base and V 3 bases, and 18 bases lay outside the gene matches. This CDR3 is built from 20 residues. The germline V gene encodes CDR1 SGHRS and CDR2 YFSETQ. The full variable domain, completed using reference TRBV5-1 and TRBJ2-3, is KAGVTQTPRYLIKTRGQQVTLSCSPISGHRSVSWYQQTPGQGLQFLFEYFSETQRNKGNFPGRFSGRQFSNSRSEMNVSTLELGDSALYLCASSYYLPGLAPKGTDTQYFGPGTRLTVL.

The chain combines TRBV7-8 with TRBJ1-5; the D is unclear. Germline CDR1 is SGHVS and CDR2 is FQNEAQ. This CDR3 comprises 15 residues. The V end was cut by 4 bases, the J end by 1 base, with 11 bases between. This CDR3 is CASSSSAGSNQPQHF. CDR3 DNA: TGTGCCAGCAGCTCCAGCGCGGGGAGCAATCAGCCCCAGCATTTT.

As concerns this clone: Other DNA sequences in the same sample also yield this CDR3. CDR3 DNA sequence: TGTGCCAGCAGCTTTCAAAATCAGCCCCAGCATTTT. Protein: CASSFQNQPQHF. The chain couples TRBV7-2 to TRBJ1-5; no clear D. This CDR3 is built from 12 residues. The germline V gene has CDR1 SGHTA and CDR2 FQGNSA. Trimming shortened V by 3 bases and J by 4 bases, and 4 bases separated the two germline ends.

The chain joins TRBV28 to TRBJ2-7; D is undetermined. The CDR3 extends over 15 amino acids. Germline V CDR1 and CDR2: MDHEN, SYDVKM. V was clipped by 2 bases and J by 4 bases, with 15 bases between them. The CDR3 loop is CASSLTTHGRYEQYF. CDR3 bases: TGTGCCAGCAGTTTAACCACACACGGACGGTACGAGCAGTACTTC.

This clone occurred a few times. In nucleotides, the CDR3 is TGTGCCATCAGTGAGGGGGCCGGGGAGCTGTTTTTT. Translation: CAISEGAGELFF. The rearrangement joins TRBV10-3 to TRBJ2-2, with D unclear. This CDR3 is built from 12 residues. Germline V gene lookup returns CDR1 ENHRY and CDR2 SYGVKD. Trimming stripped 2 bases from V and 6 bases from J, with 4 bases between.

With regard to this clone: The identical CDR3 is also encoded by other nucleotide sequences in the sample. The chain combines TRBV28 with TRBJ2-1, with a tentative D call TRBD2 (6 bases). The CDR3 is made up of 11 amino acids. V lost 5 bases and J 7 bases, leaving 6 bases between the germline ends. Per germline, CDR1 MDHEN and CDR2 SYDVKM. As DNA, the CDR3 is TGTGCCAGCAGTAGCGGGAATGAGCAGTTCTTC. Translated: CASSSGNEQFF.

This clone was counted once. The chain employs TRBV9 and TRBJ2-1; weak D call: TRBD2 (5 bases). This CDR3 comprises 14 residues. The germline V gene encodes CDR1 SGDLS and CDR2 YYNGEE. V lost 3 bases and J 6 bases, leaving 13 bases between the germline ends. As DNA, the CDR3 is TGTGCCAGCAGCGCATACAGCGGAGCCAATGAGCAGTTCTTC. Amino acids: CASSAYSGANEQFF.

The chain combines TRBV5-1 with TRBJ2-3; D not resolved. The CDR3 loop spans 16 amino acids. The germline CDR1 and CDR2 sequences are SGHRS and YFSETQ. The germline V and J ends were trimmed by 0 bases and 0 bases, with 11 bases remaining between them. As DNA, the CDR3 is TGCGCCAGCAGCTTGGTGGGTAGCATCAGCACAGATACGCAGTATTTT. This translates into CASSLVGSISTDTQYF.

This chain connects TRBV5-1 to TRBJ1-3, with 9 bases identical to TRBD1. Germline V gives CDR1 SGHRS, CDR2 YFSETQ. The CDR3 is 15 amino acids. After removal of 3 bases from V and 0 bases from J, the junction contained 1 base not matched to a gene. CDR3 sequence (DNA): TGCGCCAGCAGCTCGACAGGGGGCTCTGGAAACACCATATATTTT. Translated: CASSSTGGSGNTIYF.

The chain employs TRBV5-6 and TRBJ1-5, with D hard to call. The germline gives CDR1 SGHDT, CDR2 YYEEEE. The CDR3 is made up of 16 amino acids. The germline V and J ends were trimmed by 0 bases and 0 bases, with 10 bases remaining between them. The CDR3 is CASSLGPGFSNQPQHF. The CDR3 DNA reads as TGTGCCAGCAGCTTGGGGCCGGGTTTTAGCAATCAGCCCCAGCATTTT.

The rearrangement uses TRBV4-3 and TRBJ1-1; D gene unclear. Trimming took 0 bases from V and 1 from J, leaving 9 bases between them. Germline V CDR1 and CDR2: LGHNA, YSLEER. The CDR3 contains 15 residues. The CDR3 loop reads CASSQEGAQNTEAFF. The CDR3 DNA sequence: TGCGCCAGCAGCCAAGAGGGAGCTCAGAACACTGAAGCTTTCTTT.

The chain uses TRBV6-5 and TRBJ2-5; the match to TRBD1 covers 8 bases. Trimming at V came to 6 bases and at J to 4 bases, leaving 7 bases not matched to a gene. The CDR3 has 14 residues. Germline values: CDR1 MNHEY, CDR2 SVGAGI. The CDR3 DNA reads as TGTGCCAGCAGGATCCACAGGGGGGCAGAGACCCAGTACTTC. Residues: CASRIHRGAETQYF.

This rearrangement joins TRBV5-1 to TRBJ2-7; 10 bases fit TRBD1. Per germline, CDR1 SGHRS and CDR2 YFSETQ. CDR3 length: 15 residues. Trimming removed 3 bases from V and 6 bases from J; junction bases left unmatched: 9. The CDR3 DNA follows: TGCGCCAGCAGCTCCCCCGAGACAGGGGGCTTCGAGCAGTACTTC. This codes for CASSSPETGGFEQYF.

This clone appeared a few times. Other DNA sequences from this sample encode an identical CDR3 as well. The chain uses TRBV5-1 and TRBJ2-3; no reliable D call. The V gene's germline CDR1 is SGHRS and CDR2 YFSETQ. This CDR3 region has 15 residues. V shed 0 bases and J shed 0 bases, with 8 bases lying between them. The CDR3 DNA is TGCGCCAGCAGCTTGGCCTTAGGTAGCACAGATACGCAGTATTTT. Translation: CASSLALGSTDTQYF. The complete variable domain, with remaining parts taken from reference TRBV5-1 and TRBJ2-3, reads KAGVTQTPRYLIKTRGQQVTLSCSPISGHRSVSWYQQTPGQGLQFLFEYFSETQRNKGNFPGRFSGRQFSNSRSEMNVSTLELGDSALYLCASSLALGSTDTQYFGPGTRLTVL.

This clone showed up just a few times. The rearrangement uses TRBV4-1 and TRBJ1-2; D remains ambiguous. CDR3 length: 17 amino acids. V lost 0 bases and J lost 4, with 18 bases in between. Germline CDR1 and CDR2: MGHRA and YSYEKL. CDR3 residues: CASSQDLGFRNAYGYTF. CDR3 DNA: TGCGCCAGCAGCCAAGATCTCGGGTTTAGAAACGCCTATGGCTACACCTTC.

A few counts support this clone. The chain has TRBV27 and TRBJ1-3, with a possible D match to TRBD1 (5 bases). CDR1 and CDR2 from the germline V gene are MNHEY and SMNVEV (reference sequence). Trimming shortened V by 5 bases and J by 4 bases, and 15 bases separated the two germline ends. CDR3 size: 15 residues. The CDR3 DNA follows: TGTGCCAGCAGTCCACGCCGGGACCAGGGAAACACCATATATTTT. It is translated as CASSPRRDQGNTIYF.

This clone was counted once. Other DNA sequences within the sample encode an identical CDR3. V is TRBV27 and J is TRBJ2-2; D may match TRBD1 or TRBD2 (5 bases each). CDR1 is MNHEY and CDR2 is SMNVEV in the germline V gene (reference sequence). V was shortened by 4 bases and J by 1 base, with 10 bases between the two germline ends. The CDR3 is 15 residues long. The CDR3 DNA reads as TGTGCCAGCAGTTGGGGGACGGTGAACACCGGGGAGCTGTTTTTT. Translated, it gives CASSWGTVNTGELFF.

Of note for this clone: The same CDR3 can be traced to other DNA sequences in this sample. The CDR3, as DNA: TGTGCCAGCAGTCCCGGGACAGGGAACCAGCCCCAGCATTTT. Translating gives CASSPGTGNQPQHF. The V call is TRBV28, the J call TRBJ1-5; TRBD1 matches at 9 bases. CDR1 MDHEN and CDR2 SYDVKM come from the germline V gene. This CDR3 comprises 14 residues. Germline trimming cut 5 bases from V and 7 bases from J; bases unmatched to any gene: 6. Filled out from reference TRBV28 and TRBJ1-5, the complete variable domain reads DVKVTQSSRYLVKRTGEKVFLECVQDMDHENMFWYRQDPGLGLRLIYFSYDVKMKEKGDIPEGYSVSREKKERFSLILESASTNQTSMYLCASSPGTGNQPQHFGDGTRLSIL.